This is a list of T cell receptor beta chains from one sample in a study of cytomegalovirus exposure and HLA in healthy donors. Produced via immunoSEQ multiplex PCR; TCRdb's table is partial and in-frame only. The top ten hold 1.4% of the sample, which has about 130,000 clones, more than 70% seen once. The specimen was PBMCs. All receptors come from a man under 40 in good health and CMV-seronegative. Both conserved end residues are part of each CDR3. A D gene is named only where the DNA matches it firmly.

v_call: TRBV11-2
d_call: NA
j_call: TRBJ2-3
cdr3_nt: TGTGCCAGCAGCCGGCAGGGGAGCACAGATACGCAGTATTTT
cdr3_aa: CASSRQGSTDTQYF

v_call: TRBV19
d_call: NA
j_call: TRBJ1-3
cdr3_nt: TGTGCCAGTAGTGCGTCGGCCTTACAGGGAAACACCATATATTTT
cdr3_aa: CASSASALQGNTIYF

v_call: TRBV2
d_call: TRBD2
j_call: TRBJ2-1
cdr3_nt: TGTGCCAGCAGTCGCGGGAGGCCCACCTACAATGAGCAGTTCTTC
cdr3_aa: CASSRGRPTYNEQFF

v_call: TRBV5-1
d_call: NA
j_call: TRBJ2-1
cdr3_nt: TGCGCCAGCAGCAAGCTAGCTACGAATGAGCAGTTCTTC
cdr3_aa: CASSKLATNEQFF

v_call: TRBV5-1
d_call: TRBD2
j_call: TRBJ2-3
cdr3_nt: TGCGCCAGCAGCTCGGGACTAGCGGGAGCGAGCAGAGATACGCAGTATTTT
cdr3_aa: CASSSGLAGASRDTQYF

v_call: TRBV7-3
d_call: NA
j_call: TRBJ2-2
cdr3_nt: TGTGCCAGCAGCCGTTTAAACACCGGGGAGCTGTTTTTT
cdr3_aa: CASSRLNTGELFF

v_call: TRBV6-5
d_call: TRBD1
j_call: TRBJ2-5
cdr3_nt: TGTGCCAGCAAGGGGGCGGGAGAGACCCAGTACTTC
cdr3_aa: CASKGAGETQYF

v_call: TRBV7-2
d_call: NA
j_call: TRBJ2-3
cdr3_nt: TGTGCCAGCAGCCGAAGCGGGAGCACAGATACGCAGTATTTT
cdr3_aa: CASSRSGSTDTQYF

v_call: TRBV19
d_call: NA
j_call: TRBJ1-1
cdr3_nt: TGTGCCAGTGACACAGGGTTTGTGAACACTGAAGCTTTCTTT
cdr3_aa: CASDTGFVNTEAFF

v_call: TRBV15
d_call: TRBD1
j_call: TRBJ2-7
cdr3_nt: TGTGCCACCAGCAGAGGGGGGACAGGCTACTACGAGCAGTACTTC
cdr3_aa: CATSRGGTGYYEQYF

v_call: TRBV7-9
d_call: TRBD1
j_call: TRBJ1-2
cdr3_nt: TGTGCCAGCAGCACACAGGGGGCAGCTGGCTACACCTTC
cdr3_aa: CASSTQGAAGYTF

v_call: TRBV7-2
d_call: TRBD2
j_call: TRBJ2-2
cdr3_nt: TGTGCCAGCAGCCGAAGCGGGGGAGGTACCGGGGAGCTGTTTTTT
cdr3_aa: CASSRSGGGTGELFF

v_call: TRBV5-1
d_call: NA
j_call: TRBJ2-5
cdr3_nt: TGCGCCAGCAGCTTGCCAGTTCTCCAAGAGACCCAGTACTTC
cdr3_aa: CASSLPVLQETQYF

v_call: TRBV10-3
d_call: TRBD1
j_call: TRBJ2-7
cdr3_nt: TGTGCCATCAGTGAGCGAGGGACAGACTACGAGCAGTACTTC
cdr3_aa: CAISERGTDYEQYF